This is a list of T cell receptor beta chains from one sample in a study of vaccination and CD4 T cells after COVID-19. TCRdb re-called the PCR reads with MiXCR, one entry per CDR3 protein. The sample records about 6,600 distinct CDR3 sequences, around 29% being singletons. No antigen is known for these receptors. Sequenced sample: CD4+ T cells from blood, cultured in vitro. These receptors all stem from a human donor in good health. Each CDR3 is given with its conserved first and last residue. D genes are given only for firm matches. A clone size is listed for some rows: how often the clone was seen (once, few, many), or a class if it is expanded.

TGCAGCGTTGAAACGGGGGCCGGGCAGCCCCAGCATTTT	CSVETGAGQPQHF	TRBV29-1	TRBJ1-5	.	.
TGCAGCGGCAAACAGGGAGGAACAAAGAACACTGAAGCTTTCTTT	CSGKQGGTKNTEAFF	TRBV29-1	TRBJ1-1	.	.
TGTGCCAGCAGTATCCAGGTGACCGGGGAGCTGTTTTTT	CASSIQVTGELFF	TRBV6-1	TRBJ2-2	few	.
TGTGCCAGCAGCTTGGATGGGTGGTACGGGACGAGTGGCTACACCTTC	CASSLDGWYGTSGYTF	TRBV5-4	TRBJ1-2	few	.
TGTGCCACCAGCAGAGTTTATGCAGGGCGTAGATACTACACCTTC	CATSRVYAGRRYYTF	TRBV15	TRBJ1-2	medium-sized	.
TGTGCCAGCGTTACGGACTCCTCCACAGATACGCAGTATTTT	CASVTDSSTDTQYF	TRBV7-9	TRBJ2-3	.	.
TGTGCCAGCAGCCTCTATGGGGGTGACTATGGCTACACCTTC	CASSLYGGDYGYTF	TRBV7-2	TRBJ1-2	few	.
TGTGCCAGCAGTGAAGAGGGGGACTATGGCTACACCTTC	CASSEEGDYGYTF	TRBV6-1	TRBJ1-2	.	.
TGTGCCAGCAGCCGTTGGGGACAGGGCACTGAAGCTTTCTTT	CASSRWGQGTEAFF	TRBV14	TRBJ1-1	.	TRBD1
TGTGCCAGCAGTCAACCCCCGGGACAGGGGACTGAAGCTTTCTTT	CASSQPPGQGTEAFF	TRBV27	TRBJ1-1	few	TRBD1
TGTGCCAGCAGTGAAAAAGGCCGCGTTAATAATTCACCCCTCCACTTT	CASSEKGRVNNSPLHF	TRBV2	TRBJ1-6	few	.
TGTGCCAGCAGCTCGTCTATGGACACCGGGGAGCTGTTTTTT	CASSSSMDTGELFF	TRBV11-3	TRBJ2-2	.	.
TGTGCCAGCAGCCCGGACAGGGGGCGCTATGGCTACACCTTC	CASSPDRGRYGYTF	TRBV7-3	TRBJ1-2	.	TRBD1
TGTGCCAGCCGGACCGGGACACTCTATGGCTACACCTTC	CASRTGTLYGYTF	TRBV6-1	TRBJ1-2	few	.
TGTGCCAGCGGTTCGGACAGCTACGAGCAGTACTTC	CASGSDSYEQYF	TRBV25-1	TRBJ2-7	few	.
TGCGCCAGCAGTCCCCCGGGACAGTCTGAAGCTTTCTTT	CASSPPGQSEAFF	TRBV10-1	TRBJ1-1	.	TRBD1
TGCGCCAGCAGTGAGTCGGGGACCGGGGAGCTGTTTTTT	CASSESGTGELFF	TRBV10-1	TRBJ2-2	few	.
TGCGCCAGCAGTACACAGGGGGACACTGAAGCTTTCTTT	CASSTQGDTEAFF	TRBV5-1	TRBJ1-1	few	TRBD1
TGTGCCAGCAGTTATCAGGGTCCAGCCGTTAACTACGAGCAGTACTTC	CASSYQGPAVNYEQYF	TRBV6-5	TRBJ2-7	.	.
TGTGCCAGTAGTCCCTTACAGGGGAGGGGAAACTATGGCTACACCTTC	CASSPLQGRGNYGYTF	TRBV19	TRBJ1-2	.	TRBD1
TGTGCCACCAGCAGAGATCGGCTTGGGGGAGAAGCTTTCTTT	CATSRDRLGGEAFF	TRBV15	TRBJ1-1	few	.
TGTGCCAGCAGCCAGGGACAGGGGTATGGCTACACCTTC	CASSQGQGYGYTF	TRBV7-2	TRBJ1-2	.	TRBD1
TGTGCCAGCAGTTACGGGAGGGAAATGGGCACTGAAGCTTTCTTT	CASSYGREMGTEAFF	TRBV6-5	TRBJ1-1	.	.
TGTGCCACCAGTGATCCGAGTGGGGGATATGAGCAGTTCTTC	CATSDPSGGYEQFF	TRBV24-1	TRBJ2-1	.	.
TGTGCCAGCAGCTTATTACAGGCGGGCATCTATGGCTACACCTTC	CASSLLQAGIYGYTF	TRBV7-8	TRBJ1-2	medium-sized	.
TGTGCCAGCAGACCCCAGGGGGCTGATGAAGCTTTCTTT	CASRPQGADEAFF	TRBV27	TRBJ1-1	.	TRBD1
TGTGCCAGCAGCTTAGACCAGGGGGGGTACAATGAGCAGTTCTTC	CASSLDQGGYNEQFF	TRBV7-3	TRBJ2-1	few	.
TGCAGTGCTAGAGCGGGAATTAACACAGATACGCAGTATTTT	CSARAGINTDTQYF	TRBV20-1	TRBJ2-3	.	.
TGTGCCAGCAGCGAACCCACAGGGACTAATGAAAAACTGTTTTTT	CASSEPTGTNEKLFF	TRBV7-9	TRBJ1-4	few	.
TGTGCCAGCAGCCTAGCGGGAGGGGCGATAGGTGGCTACACCTTC	CASSLAGGAIGGYTF	TRBV5-6	TRBJ1-2	.	.
TGCAGTGCTTTCGGACAGGGGAATAGTCCCTATGGCTACACCTTC	CSAFGQGNSPYGYTF	TRBV20-1	TRBJ1-2	.	TRBD1
TGTGCCAGCAGCTTGGGTATAAATCAGCCCCAGCATTTT	CASSLGINQPQHF	TRBV5-5	TRBJ1-5	.	.
TGTGCCATCACTGGGGGGCTGAATCAGCCCCAGCATTTT	CAITGGLNQPQHF	TRBV10-3	TRBJ1-5	medium-sized	.
TGTGCCAGCGGGGCAATCTCTTCTTGGCCCCTCCACTTT	CASGAISSWPLHF	TRBV6-1	TRBJ1-6	.	.
TGCAGCGTCACCGCCGGGACAGCTGACACAGATACGCAGTATTTT	CSVTAGTADTDTQYF	TRBV29-1	TRBJ2-3	.	TRBD1
TGTGCCAGCAGCGATCGGGGGGCCACAGATACGCAGTATTTT	CASSDRGATDTQYF	TRBV7-6	TRBJ2-3	.	.
TGCAGTGCCCCTCTTGCGGGGCATCGGAATTCACCCCTCCACTTT	CSAPLAGHRNSPLHF	TRBV20-1	TRBJ1-6	medium-sized	.
TGTGCCATCAATAGAGGGACAGTTAATTCACCCCTCCACTTT	CAINRGTVNSPLHF	TRBV10-3	TRBJ1-6	few	TRBD1
TGTGCCAGCAGTCTGGGGGACACTGGCTACACCTTC	CASSLGDTGYTF	TRBV12-3/TRBV12-4	TRBJ1-2	.	.
TGTGCCAGCAGTTACTCGGTTGGCAGACAGACCTCTGGAAACACCATATATTTT	CASSYSVGRQTSGNTIYF	TRBV6-5	TRBJ1-3	.	.
TGCAGTGCTAGAGCAGATGAGCCTGGAAACACCATATATTTT	CSARADEPGNTIYF	TRBV20-1	TRBJ1-3	few	.
TGTGCCACCAGTGACTTCACCGGGCCCCAGCATTTT	CATSDFTGPQHF	TRBV24-1	TRBJ1-5	medium-sized	.
TGTGCCAGTAGTATCGAGGGGGCGGGTGTCAATCAGCCCCAGCATTTT	CASSIEGAGVNQPQHF	TRBV19	TRBJ1-5	few	TRBD1
TGTGCCTGGAGGATCACTGAAGCTTTCTTT	CAWRITEAFF	TRBV30	TRBJ1-1	few	.
TGCGCCAGCAGCTACCCGACAGGGACCACAGATACGCAGTATTTT	CASSYPTGTTDTQYF	TRBV5-1	TRBJ2-3	.	TRBD1
TGTGCCAGTAGGACCCCCGGTAGTACAGATACGCAGTATTTT	CASRTPGSTDTQYF	TRBV19	TRBJ2-3	few	.
TGTGCCTCTACCGAGGGCTTAACCAGCTATGGCTACACCTTC	CASTEGLTSYGYTF	TRBV19	TRBJ1-2	.	.
TGTGCCAGCAGCCTCGGACTTACAACCGATACGCAGTATTTT	CASSLGLTTDTQYF	TRBV12-3/TRBV12-4	TRBJ2-3	few	.
TGTGCCATCACCGCGACAGGGGTCACAGATACGCAGTATTTT	CAITATGVTDTQYF	TRBV10-3	TRBJ2-3	.	TRBD1
TGTGCCAGCAGACCCGACAGGGGCGGGGTACAAGAGACCCAGTACTTC	CASRPDRGGVQETQYF	TRBV2	TRBJ2-5	medium-sized	TRBD1
TGTGCCAGCAGCGTCCAGGGAGACACTGAAGCTTTCTTT	CASSVQGDTEAFF	TRBV2	TRBJ1-1	.	.
TGTGCCAGCAGTTACACGAAGGGGTTAGGAGGCTACACCTTC	CASSYTKGLGGYTF	TRBV6-5	TRBJ1-2	.	.
TGTGCCAGCAGTCAGGCGACCGATGGTCTTCAGCCCCAGCATTTT	CASSQATDGLQPQHF	TRBV6-1	TRBJ1-5	few	.